The 19 T cell receptor beta chains below all came from one sample that was sequenced in a study of shared clonotypes between healthy human individuals. Profiled with immunoSEQ multiplex PCR; TCRdb holds only in-frame clones, not every one. The table has hundreds of thousands of clones, around four fifths seen once. Sequenced sample: memory CD4+ T cells sorted from blood. Documented subset: CD45RA-negative fraction. These receptors all stem from a woman aged 30 to 39 in good health.

The rearrangement uses TRBV27 and TRBJ1-2; a weak D match, TRBD1 (5 bases). The CDR3 length is 16 residues. V was clipped by 7 bases and J by 2 bases, with 20 bases between them. Germline-derived CDR1 and CDR2 are MNHEY and SMNVEV (reference sequence). CDR3 region: CASTVARGKGNYGYTF. The CDR3 nucleotides read TGTGCCAGCACCGTCGCCCGGGGGAAGGGAAACTATGGCTACACCTTC.

This chain joins TRBV10-1 and TRBJ2-7; 8 bases are shared with TRBD2. Germline V gene data show CDR1 as WNHNN and CDR2 as SYGVQD (reference sequence). The CDR3 extends over 14 amino acids. J gave up 5 bases and V 6 bases, and 9 bases lay outside the gene matches. The CDR3 region has the DNA TGCGCCAGCAGCGAAAGCGGGAGTCTCCACGAGCAGTACTTC. It codes for CASSESGSLHEQYF.

This clone was found once. The chain links TRBV7-8 to TRBJ2-5; TRBD2 matches 12 bases. CDR3 size: 18 residues. Germline V gives CDR1 SGHVS, CDR2 FQNEAQ. V trimming: 5 bases; J trimming: 5 bases; junction bases outside the gene matches: 15. CDR3 residues: CASSITWTSGNREETQYF. The CDR3 bases are TGTGCCAGCAGCATCACCTGGACTAGCGGGAATAGAGAGGAGACCCAGTACTTC.

The chain couples TRBV28 to TRBJ1-5; the match to TRBD1 covers 9 bases. The germline gives CDR1 MDHEN, CDR2 SYDVKM. There are 16 residues in the CDR3. The V and J ends lost 5 bases and 4 bases, in that order; junction bases with no gene match: 9. CDR3 in DNA: TGTGCCAGCAGTCGAGCCCTACAGGGGGCGAATCAGCCCCAGCATTTT. This gives the protein CASSRALQGANQPQHF.

The rearrangement uses TRBV5-1 and TRBJ1-2; no clear D gene. From germline, CDR1 is SGHRS and CDR2 YFSETQ. The V end lost 4 bases, the J end lost 0 bases, and 13 bases lay between the germline ends. The CDR3 sequence is 15 residues long. The chain's CDR3 is CASSEYSGSNYGYTF. The CDR3 region has the DNA TGCGCCAGCAGCGAATACAGCGGTTCTAACTATGGCTACACCTTC.

This chain links TRBV5-6 with TRBJ1-1, with D unclear. Per germline, CDR1 SGHDT and CDR2 YYEEEE. The CDR3 is 15 amino acids. V shed 0 bases and J shed 0 bases, with 9 bases lying between them. In nucleotides, the CDR3 is TGTGCCAGCAGCTTGGTTCCGTACATGAACACTGAAGCTTTCTTT. It is translated as CASSLVPYMNTEAFF.

The chain is built from TRBV4-1 and TRBJ1-5, with D maybe TRBD1 (5 bases). V dropped 0 bases and J dropped 1 base, with 10 bases sitting between them. CDR1 and CDR2 from the germline V gene are MGHRA and YSYEKL. This CDR3 spans 16 amino acids. The CDR3 DNA is TGCGCCAGCAGCCAAGATCTCCAGGGAAGCAATCAGCCCCAGCATTTT. This encodes CASSQDLQGSNQPQHF.

The genes are TRBV6-1 and TRBJ1-1; 8 nucleotides align to TRBD1. V gave up 7 bases and J gave up 4 bases; unmatched junction bases: 8. In germline, CDR1 is MNHNS, CDR2 SASEGT. CDR3 length equals 14 residues. The CDR3 bases are TGTGCCAGCAAACCCGGACAGGGTTCCACTGAAGCTTTCTTT. Encoded protein: CASKPGQGSTEAFF.

On this clone itself: Other nucleotide sequences from this sample produce the same CDR3. V is TRBV7-3 and J is TRBJ2-7; 7 positions agree with TRBD1. The germline V gene has CDR1 SGHTA and CDR2 FQGTGA. The CDR3 length is 14 residues. V dropped 5 bases and J dropped 3; count of bases not matched to a gene: 7. The CDR3 reads CASSPQRDSYEQYF. CDR3 DNA sequence: TGTGCCAGCAGCCCCCAACGGGACAGCTACGAGCAGTACTTC.

The J gene is TRBJ2-1, the V gene TRBV5-1; 8 bases are shared with TRBD1. The CDR3 is made up of 15 amino acids. Germline CDR1 and CDR2: SGHRS and YFSETQ. The ends lost 6 bases at V and 0 bases at J; junction bases unmatched: 5. This chain's CDR3 is CASTSGTGSYNEQFF. The CDR3 coding sequence is TGCGCCAGCACCTCGGGGACAGGCTCCTACAATGAGCAGTTCTTC.

The chain uses TRBV6-1 and TRBJ2-7, with 9 bases matching TRBD2. CDR3 length: 15 residues. Germline CDR1 reads MNHNS; CDR2 reads SASEGT. V shed 2 bases and J 6 bases; nucleotides not matched to a gene: 8. CDR3 sequence (DNA): TGTGCCAGCAGTGAACGGGGCGGGAGGGCTTCCGAGCAGTACTTC. Amino acid sequence: CASSERGGRASEQYF.

A few counts support this clone. Distinct nucleotide sequences in the sample also encode this CDR3. The chain uses TRBV20-1 and TRBJ1-4; D call uncertain. Germline CDR1 is DFQATT and CDR2 is SNEGSKA (reference sequence). Deletions cut 5 bases from V and 8 bases from J, with 9 bases between. This CDR3 contains 11 residues. CDR3 in amino acids: CSAPLWEKLFF. CDR3 bases: TGCAGTGCTCCCCTTTGGGAAAAACTGTTTTTT.

The chain is built from TRBV6-1 and TRBJ1-2; 9 bases fit TRBD1. The V and J ends lost 8 bases and 4 bases, in that order; junction bases with no gene match: 11. Germline CDR1 is MNHNS and CDR2 is SASEGT. The CDR3 length is 15 residues. CDR3 in amino acids: CASGRGTGISYGYTF. The CDR3 region has the DNA TGTGCCAGCGGAAGGGGGACAGGGATAAGCTATGGCTACACCTTC.

This chain connects TRBV19 to TRBJ2-3; D not resolved. This CDR3 comprises 14 residues. Trimming left V 11 bases short and J 5 bases short, with 20 bases between. CDR1 and CDR2 (germline): LNHDA, SQIVND (reference sequence). The chain's CDR3 is CASKSGQELDTQYF. In DNA form, the CDR3 reads TGTGCCTCAAAATCGGGCCAAGAATTAGATACGCAGTATTTT.

The J gene is TRBJ2-2, the V gene TRBV19; 8 bases align to TRBD2. Losses at the gene ends were 5 bases for V and 2 bases for J; bases not matched to a gene: 7. Germline lookup yields CDR1 LNHDA and CDR2 SQIVND (reference sequence). There are 16 residues in the CDR3. Here the CDR3 reads CASSYRSGRNTGELFF. For the CDR3, the DNA is TGTGCCAGTAGTTATCGAAGCGGGAGAAACACCGGGGAGCTGTTTTTT.

This clone occurred a few times. The chain employs TRBV7-9 and TRBJ2-2; weak D call: TRBD2 (5 bases). The CDR3 consists of 13 residues. The V gene lost 5 bases and the J gene lost 6 bases, with 10 bases spanning the gap. CDR1 is SEHNR and CDR2 is FQNEAQ in the germline V gene (reference sequence). The CDR3 DNA sequence: TGTGCCAGCAGCGAGGGAAGTGCCGGGGAGCTGTTTTTT. It yields the protein CASSEGSAGELFF.

The CDR3 loop reads CAWGAGTGTYEQYF. CDR3 bases: TGTGCCTGGGGGGCCGGGACAGGGACCTACGAGCAGTACTTC. The chain links TRBV30 to TRBJ2-7; the match to TRBD1 covers 9 bases. This CDR3 is 14 amino acids long. Per germline, CDR1 GTSNPN and CDR2 SVGIG (reference sequence). Trimming removed 5 bases from V and 2 bases from J; junction bases left unmatched: 7.

The V call is TRBV14, the J call TRBJ2-5; D not certain. V was clipped by 0 bases and J by 6 bases, with 8 bases between them. The germline V gene has CDR1 SGHDN and CDR2 FVKESK. The CDR3 has 13 residues. The CDR3 coding sequence is TGTGCCAGCAGCCAAGACTTGCTAAAGACCCAGTACTTC. Amino acid sequence: CASSQDLLKTQYF. Using reference TRBV14 and TRBJ2-5 for the parts outside the CDR3, the full variable domain is EAGVTQFPSHSVIEKGQTVTLRCDPISGHDNLYWYRRVMGKEIKFLLHFVKESKQDESGMPNNRFLAERTGGTYSTLKVQPAELEDSGVYFCASSQDLLKTQYFGPGTRLLVL.

The chain joins TRBV7-9 to TRBJ2-7; 9 bases agree with TRBD1. Germline CDR1 reads SEHNR; CDR2 reads FQNEAQ (reference sequence). The V gene end was trimmed by 5 bases and the J gene end by 5 bases; junction bases not matched to a gene: 19. CDR3 size: 18 residues. CDR3 bases: TGTGCCAGCAGCGGCACAGGGGGCGCATTAGGGAGGATCCACGAGCAGTACTTC. It codes for CASSGTGGALGRIHEQYF.